The 15 T cell receptor beta chains in this list originate from one sample, sequenced in a study of memory CD4+ T cells and cytomegalovirus serostatus. Single viable CD3+CD4+CD8-CD45RO+ cells were sorted as the memory CD4+ T cells. Profiled with immunoSEQ multiplex PCR; TCRdb holds only in-frame clones, not every one. The sample contains about 92,000 clones, around 80% of which appear only once. The sample comprised memory CD4+ T cells from blood. These receptor sequences come from an adult in good health and CMV-seropositive.

The J gene is TRBJ2-3, the V gene TRBV7-9, with TRBD2 matching over 7 bases. The germline gives CDR1 SEHNR, CDR2 FQNEAQ (reference sequence). After removal of 6 bases from V and 2 bases from J, the junction contained 5 bases not matched to a gene. The CDR3 is 14 amino acids. The CDR3 DNA reads as TGTGCCAGCAGGCCCGGGACTATCACAGATACGCAGTATTTT. Translating gives CASRPGTITDTQYF.

This clone came up a few times. V usage is TRBV2 and J usage is TRBJ2-1; tentatively, D is TRBD1 or TRBD2 (5 bases each). In germline, CDR1 is SNHLY, CDR2 FYNNEI. V was cut by 2 bases and J by 8 bases, with 10 bases left in between. The CDR3 spans 13 residues. CDR3 loop: CASSERWGYEQFF. DNA for the CDR3: TGTGCCAGCAGTGAACGATGGGGGTATGAGCAGTTCTTC.

V and J are TRBV7-3 and TRBJ1-1; possible D gene TRBD1, 6 bases. With 5 bases removed from V and 3 bases from J, the gap between germline ends came to 19 bases. The CDR3 covers 16 residues. The germline CDR1 and CDR2 sequences are SGHTA and FQGTGA. CDR3 in DNA: TGTGCCAGCAGCATGGGAAATAGGGGGATGTACACTGAAGCTTTCTTT. Protein product: CASSMGNRGMYTEAFF.

The chain links TRBV9 to TRBJ1-1; D remains ambiguous. CDR1 is SGDLS, CDR2 YYNGEE, per germline. The CDR3 totals 13 residues. V was shortened by 4 bases and J by 7 bases, with 14 bases between the two germline ends. CDR3 bases: TGTGCCAGCAGCCCGCGGGGTCGCGGTGAAGCTTTCTTT. Its translation: CASSPRGRGEAFF.

This clone came up a few times. The chain couples TRBV9 to TRBJ2-7; 8 bases match TRBD1. J lost 4 bases, V lost 0 bases, and 9 bases had no gene match. The V gene's germline CDR1 is SGDLS and CDR2 YYNGEE. The CDR3 has 16 amino acids. CDR3 bases: TGTGCCAGCAGCGTAGCGCCAACGGACAGGGAGTACGAGCAGTACTTC. Protein product: CASSVAPTDREYEQYF.

A few counts support this clone. The chain couples TRBV2 to TRBJ2-2; D possibly corresponds to TRBD1 (6 bases). CDR1 is SNHLY, CDR2 FYNNEI, per germline. This CDR3 spans 13 amino acids. Between the trimmed V and J ends, which lost 4 bases and 5 bases, there was a span of 8 bases. This chain's CDR3 is CASSVQGTGELFF. In DNA, the CDR3 is TGTGCCAGCAGTGTCCAGGGGACCGGGGAGCTGTTTTTT.

This chain uses TRBV5-1 with TRBJ1-4; 9 bases are a match to TRBD1. Germline V gene data show CDR1 as SGHRS and CDR2 as YFSETQ. CDR3 length: 15 residues. V gave up 4 bases and J gave up 3 bases; unmatched junction bases: 4. The CDR3 region is CASSPQGASNEKLFF. In DNA, the CDR3 is TGCGCCAGCAGCCCACAGGGGGCCTCTAATGAAAAACTGTTTTTT.

The chain has TRBV5-1 and TRBJ2-5; D perhaps matches TRBD1 (5 bases). Between the trimmed V and J ends, which lost 6 bases and 5 bases, there was a span of 17 bases. Germline CDR1 SGHRS, CDR2 YFSETQ. The CDR3 covers 14 residues. This CDR3 reads CASKGIAGGETQYF. The CDR3 bases are TGCGCCAGCAAGGGGATAGCAGGTGGTGAGACCCAGTACTTC.

CDR3 nucleotide sequence: TGTGCCAGCAGCTTGGGGGGGATCAATCAGCCCCAGCATTTT. Translating it yields CASSLGGINQPQHF. This chain uses TRBV5-5 with TRBJ1-5, with D possibly being TRBD1 (5 bases). The CDR3 runs 14 residues. Trimming took 0 bases from V and 3 from J, leaving 7 bases between them. CDR1 is SGHKS and CDR2 is YYEKEE in the germline V gene (reference sequence).

In its sample, this clone was seen a few times. This chain joins TRBV10-3 and TRBJ1-1, with 12 bases matching TRBD1. The CDR3 sequence is 15 residues long. V gave up 6 bases and J gave up 5 bases; unmatched junction bases: 7. Germline values: CDR1 ENHRY, CDR2 SYGVKD. In nucleotides, the CDR3 is TGTGCCATCAGCAGGGGACAGGGGGCTTTTACTGAAGCTTTCTTT. As protein: CAISRGQGAFTEAFF.

The chain couples TRBV10-3 to TRBJ1-1; D may be TRBD1 (5 bases). The V gene's germline CDR1 is ENHRY and CDR2 SYGVKD. There are 14 residues in the CDR3. The germline V and J ends were trimmed by 6 bases and 0 bases, with 11 bases remaining between them. The CDR3 bases are TGTGCCATCAGGCCGACAGAACTGAACACTGAAGCTTTCTTT. This sequence encodes CAIRPTELNTEAFF.

This rearrangement joins TRBV30 to TRBJ2-7, with D possibly being TRBD1 or TRBD2 (5 bases each). The ends were cut back, 1 base at V and 4 bases at J, with 8 bases in the middle. This CDR3 region has 12 residues. Germline V gene sequence: CDR1 GTSNPN, CDR2 SVGIG (reference sequence). The CDR3 region is CAWSAGPYEQYF. CDR3 DNA: TGTGCCTGGAGTGCGGGGCCTTACGAGCAGTACTTC.

This clone was picked up one time. Within the sample, other DNA sequences also encode this same CDR3. The gene calls are TRBV5-1 and TRBJ2-3; TRBD1 matches 11 bases. Trimming at V came to 4 bases and at J to 1 base, leaving 5 bases not matched to a gene. The germline CDR1 and CDR2 sequences are SGHRS and YFSETQ. This CDR3 spans 16 amino acids. The CDR3: CASSSGTGGGTDTQYF. In DNA, the CDR3 is TGCGCCAGCAGCAGTGGGACAGGGGGGGGCACAGATACGCAGTATTTT.

V gene TRBV7-9 combines with J gene TRBJ1-5; no reliable D call. CDR3 size: 13 residues. Germline lookup yields CDR1 SEHNR and CDR2 FQNEAQ (reference sequence). V shed 8 bases and J shed 2 bases, with 10 bases lying between them. As DNA, the CDR3 is TGTGCCAGCCAAGGGATTGGCAATCAGCCCCAGCATTTT. Translating it yields CASQGIGNQPQHF.

V usage is TRBV19 and J usage is TRBJ2-1; 12 bases agree with TRBD2. V lost 4 bases to trimming and J lost 6 bases; unmatched junction nucleotides: 10. This CDR3 region has 17 residues. Germline V gene sequence: CDR1 LNHDA, CDR2 SQIVND (reference sequence). Written as DNA, the CDR3 is TGTGCCAGTAGTAGAGCTAGACTAGCGGGAGATCCCAATGAGCAGTTCTTC. This codes for CASSRARLAGDPNEQFF.